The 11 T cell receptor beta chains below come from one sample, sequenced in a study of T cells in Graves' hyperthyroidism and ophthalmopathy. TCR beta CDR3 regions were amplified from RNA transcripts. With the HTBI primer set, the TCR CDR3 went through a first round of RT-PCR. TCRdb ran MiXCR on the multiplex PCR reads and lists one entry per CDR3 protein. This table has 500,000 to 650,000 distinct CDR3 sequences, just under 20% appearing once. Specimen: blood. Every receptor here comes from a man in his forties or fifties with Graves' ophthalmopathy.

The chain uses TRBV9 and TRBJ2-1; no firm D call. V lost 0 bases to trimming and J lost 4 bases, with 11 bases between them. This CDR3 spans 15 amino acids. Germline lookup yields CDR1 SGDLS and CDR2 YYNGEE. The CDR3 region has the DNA TGTGCCAGCAGCGTAGTTGGGCTAGGGTACAATGAGCAGTTCTTC. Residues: CASSVVGLGYNEQFF.

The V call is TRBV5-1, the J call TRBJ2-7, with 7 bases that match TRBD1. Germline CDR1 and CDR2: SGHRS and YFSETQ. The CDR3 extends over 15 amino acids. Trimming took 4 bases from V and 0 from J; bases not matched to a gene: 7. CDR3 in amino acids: CASSPGQSLSYEQYF. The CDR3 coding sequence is TGCGCCAGCAGCCCGGGACAGAGCCTCTCCTACGAGCAGTACTTC.

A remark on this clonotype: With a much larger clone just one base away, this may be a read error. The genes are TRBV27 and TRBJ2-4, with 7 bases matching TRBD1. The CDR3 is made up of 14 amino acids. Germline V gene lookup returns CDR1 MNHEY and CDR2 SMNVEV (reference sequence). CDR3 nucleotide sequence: TGTGTCAGCAGTTTATCCGACAGGGCAAACATTCAGTACTTC. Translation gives CVSSLSDRANIQYF.

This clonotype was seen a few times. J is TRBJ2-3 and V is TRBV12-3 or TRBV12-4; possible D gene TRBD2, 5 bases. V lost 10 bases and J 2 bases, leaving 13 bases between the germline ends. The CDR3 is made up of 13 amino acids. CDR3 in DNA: TGTGCCACATCGGACTCAAACACAGATACGCAGTATTTT. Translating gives CATSDSNTDTQYF.

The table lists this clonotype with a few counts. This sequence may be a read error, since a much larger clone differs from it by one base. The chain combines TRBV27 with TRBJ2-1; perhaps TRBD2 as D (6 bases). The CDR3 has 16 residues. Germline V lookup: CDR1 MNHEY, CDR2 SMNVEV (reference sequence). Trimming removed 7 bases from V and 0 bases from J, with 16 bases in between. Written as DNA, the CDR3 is TGTGCCAGCAACTCAACCGACGGGAGCTCCTACAATGAGCAGTTCTTC. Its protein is CASNSTDGSSYNEQFF.

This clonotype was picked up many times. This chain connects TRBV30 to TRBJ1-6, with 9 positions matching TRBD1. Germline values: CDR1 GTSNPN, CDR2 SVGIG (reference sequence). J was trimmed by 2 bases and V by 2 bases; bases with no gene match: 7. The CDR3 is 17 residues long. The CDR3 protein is CAWSIDRGTTYNSPLHF. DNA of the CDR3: TGTGCCTGGAGTATAGACAGGGGGACGACCTATAATTCACCCCTCCACTTT.

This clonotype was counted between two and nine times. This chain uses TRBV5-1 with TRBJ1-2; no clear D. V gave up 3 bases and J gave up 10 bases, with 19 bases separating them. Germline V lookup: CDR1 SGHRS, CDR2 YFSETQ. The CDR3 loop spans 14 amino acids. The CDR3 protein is CASSSGFSGHAYTF. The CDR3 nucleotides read TGCGCCAGCAGCTCAGGATTTTCCGGCCATGCCTACACCTTC.

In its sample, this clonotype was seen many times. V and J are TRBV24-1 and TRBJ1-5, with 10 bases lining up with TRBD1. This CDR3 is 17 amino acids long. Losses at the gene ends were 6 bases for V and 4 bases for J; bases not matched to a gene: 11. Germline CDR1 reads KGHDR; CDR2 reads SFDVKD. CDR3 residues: CATSRLRDRGQNQPQHF. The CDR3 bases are TGTGCCACCAGTCGCCTTAGGGACAGGGGACAAAATCAGCCCCAGCATTTT.

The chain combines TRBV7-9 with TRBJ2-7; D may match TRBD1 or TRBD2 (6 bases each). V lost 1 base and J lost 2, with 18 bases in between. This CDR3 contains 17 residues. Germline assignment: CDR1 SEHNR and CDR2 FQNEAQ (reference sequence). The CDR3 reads CASSLGPGGRKAYEQYF. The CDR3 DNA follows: TGTGCCAGCAGCTTAGGCCCTGGGGGGCGAAAAGCCTACGAGCAGTACTTC. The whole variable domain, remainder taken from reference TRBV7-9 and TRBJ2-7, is DTGVSQNPRHKITKRGQNVTFRCDPISEHNRLYWYRQTLGQGPEFLTYFQNEAQLEKSRLLSDRFSAERPKGSFSTLEIQRTEQGDSAMYLCASSLGPGGRKAYEQYFGPGTRLTVT.

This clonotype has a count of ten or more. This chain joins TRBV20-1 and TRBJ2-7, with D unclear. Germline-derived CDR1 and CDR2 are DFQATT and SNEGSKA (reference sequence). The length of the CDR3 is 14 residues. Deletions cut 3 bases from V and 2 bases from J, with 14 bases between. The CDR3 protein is CSASCPPKAYEQYF. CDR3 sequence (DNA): TGCAGTGCTAGTTGTCCCCCTAAAGCCTACGAGCAGTACTTC.

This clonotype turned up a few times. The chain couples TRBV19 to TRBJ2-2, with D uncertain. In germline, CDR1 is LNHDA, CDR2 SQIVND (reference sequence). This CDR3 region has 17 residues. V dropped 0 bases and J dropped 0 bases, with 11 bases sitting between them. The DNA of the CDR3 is TGTGCCAGTAGTATAGATCCAGGCCTATCGAACACCGGGGAGCTGTTTTTT. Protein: CASSIDPGLSNTGELFF.